Following are 5 T cell receptor beta chains from one sample sequenced in a study. Each CDR3 protein is one row after TCRdb ran MiXCR on the RT-PCR reads. Of about 700,000 distinct CDR3 sequences listed, about 14% were seen once; the top ten hold around 3.3%. Sequenced sample: memory CD4+ T cells from blood. The receptors come from a female donor in good health, serving as a healthy control.

This clonotype was seen more than once but under ten times. V gene TRBV7-2 combines with J gene TRBJ2-7; 7 bases match TRBD2. Germline V gene lookup returns CDR1 SGHTA and CDR2 FQGNSA. The junction had 9 bases not matched to a gene; V was cut back by 7 bases and J by 3 bases. This CDR3 region has 14 residues. The CDR3 nucleotides are TGTGCCAGCATCGGGGGGACGGGGGTCTACGAGCAGTACTTC. Translating gives CASIGGTGVYEQYF.

The V and J genes are TRBV7-3 and TRBJ2-2; possible D gene TRBD1, 5 bases. The CDR3 is 13 amino acids. The V gene's germline CDR1 is SGHTA and CDR2 FQGTGA. V was trimmed by 5 bases and J by 8 bases, leaving 12 bases between them. The CDR3 here is CASSRQQAGELFF. CDR3 DNA sequence: TGTGCCAGCAGCCGTCAACAGGCGGGGGAGCTGTTTTTT. Using reference TRBV7-3 and TRBJ2-2 for the parts outside the CDR3, the full variable domain is GAGVSQTPSNKVTEKGKYVELRCDPISGHTALYWYRQSLGQGPEFLIYFQGTGAADDSGLPNDRFFAVRPEGSVSTLKIQRTERGDSAVYLCASSRQQAGELFFGEGSRLTVL.

With regard to this clonotype: Being one base from a much bigger clone, this may be a read error. The V gene is TRBV7-2, the J gene TRBJ1-2; D remains unclear. CDR3 size: 11 residues. CDR1 is SGHTA, CDR2 FQGNSA, per germline. CDR3 region: CASEQNYVYTF. CDR3 nucleotides: TGTGCCTCCGAGCAGAACTATGTCTACACCTTC.

This clonotype showed up just a few times. The chain employs TRBV21-1 and TRBJ2-2; the D call of TRBD1 is as the table states it, not checked on the DNA. TRBV21-1 is recorded as a pseudogene. This CDR3 contains 16 residues. The CDR3 bases are TGTGCCAGCAGCAAAGCGGACAGCCCAGGGGTCGGGGAGCTGTTTTTT. Translation: CASSKADSPGVGELFF.

V usage is TRBV27 and J usage is TRBJ2-1; 10 bases are a match to TRBD1. The V gene's germline CDR1 is MNHEY and CDR2 SMNVEV (reference sequence). Unmatched junction bases numbered 7, after V lost 5 bases and J lost 6 bases. This CDR3 has 15 amino acids. The CDR3 region is CASSHRDRGPNEQFF. The CDR3 coding sequence is TGTGCCAGCAGTCACCGGGACAGGGGTCCCAATGAGCAGTTCTTC.